This T cell receptor beta chain was sequenced for a study of T cell responses to AZD1222 COVID-19 vaccine. Study outcomes and limitations: A reported finding is that nearly half of spike-specific TCRs target unmutated variant regions. Spike-specific TCR breadth rose after two AZD1222 doses, and depth rose as well. It was only 6 or 7 AZD1222 recipients who were seropositive at baseline. In a largely white British group with more females than males, clonal diversity was possibly underestimated.

Trimming removed 2 bases at V and 8 bases at J, with 18 bases between. The CDR3 runs to 16 residues. In germline, CDR1 is MNHNS, CDR2 SASEGT. Concerning this clone itself: Its specificity is unknown.

Assay: immunoSEQ multiplex PCR; the TCRdb copy retains only in-frame clones and omits some. This sample has some 100,000 clones, with over 90% found just once. The chain is built from TRBV6-1 and TRBJ1-4, with a tentative D call TRBD1 (5 bases). The sequencing used peripheral blood, collected on day 0 of AZD1222 vaccination. This TCR was sampled from an adult in good health. Written as DNA, the CDR3 is TGTGCCAGCAGTGAACTTGGGAGGGGTTCGGCCGAAAAACTGTTTTTT. Residues: CASSELGRGSAEKLFF.